This is a list of T cell receptor beta chains from one sample in a study of tumor and adjacent non-tumor tissue in lung cancer. TCRdb recomputed calls from the multiplex PCR reads with MiXCR, one row per CDR3 protein. The sample yields fewer than 150,000 distinct CDR3 sequences, 66% seen once. The specimen was lung tumor tissue. Every receptor here comes from a man aged 55 to 69 with small cell lung cancer. CDR3s include the opening cysteine and the closing phenylalanine or tryptophan. The D gene is left open where the match is weak.

v_call,d_call,j_call,cdr3_aa
TRBV6-2/TRBV6-3,NA,TRBJ2-3,CASSYGRVSDTQYF
TRBV11-3,NA,TRBJ2-1,CASGLEGRDYNEQFF
TRBV6-1,TRBD1,TRBJ1-5,CASRRQGINQPQHF
TRBV6-6,TRBD1,TRBJ2-1,CASLSRDRVVEQFF
TRBV5-1,NA,TRBJ2-1,CASSPYSIGSSYNEQFF
TRBV20-1,NA,TRBJ2-7,CSATPTVYEQYF
TRBV30,TRBD2,TRBJ2-1,CAWVPLTSGDYNEQFF
TRBV5-4,NA,TRBJ2-3,CASSPLGDTQYF
TRBV11-2,NA,TRBJ2-7,CASSLELISSYEQYF
TRBV12-3/TRBV12-4,NA,TRBJ2-7,CASGWLLSSYEQYF
TRBV7-9,NA,TRBJ1-1,CDSSPTGTPVQGSFF
TRBV4-1,NA,TRBJ2-1,CASSQDVGSDQFF
TRBV6-2/TRBV6-3,TRBD1,TRBJ1-1,CASCYSRQGAPGTEALF
TRBV20-1,NA,TRBJ2-7,CSARTDSYEQYF